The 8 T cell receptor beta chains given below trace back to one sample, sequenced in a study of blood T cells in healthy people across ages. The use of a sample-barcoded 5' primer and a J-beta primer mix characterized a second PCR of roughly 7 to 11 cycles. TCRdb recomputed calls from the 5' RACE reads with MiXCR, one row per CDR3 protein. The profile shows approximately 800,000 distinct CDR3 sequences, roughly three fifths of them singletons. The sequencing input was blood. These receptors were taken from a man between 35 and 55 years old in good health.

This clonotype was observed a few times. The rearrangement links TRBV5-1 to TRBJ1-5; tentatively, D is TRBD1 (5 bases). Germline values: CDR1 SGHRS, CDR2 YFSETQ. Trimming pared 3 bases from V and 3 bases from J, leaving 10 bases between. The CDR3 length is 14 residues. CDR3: CASSSGAPNQPQHF. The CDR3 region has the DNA TGCGCCAGCAGCTCCGGGGCCCCCAATCAGCCCCAGCATTTT.

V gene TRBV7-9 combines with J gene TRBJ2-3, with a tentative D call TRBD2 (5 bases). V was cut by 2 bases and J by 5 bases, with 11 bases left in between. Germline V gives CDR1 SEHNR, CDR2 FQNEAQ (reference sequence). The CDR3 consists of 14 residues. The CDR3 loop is CASSLSTTQDTQYF. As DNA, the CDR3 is TGTGCCAGCAGCTTATCGACTACTCAAGATACGCAGTATTTT. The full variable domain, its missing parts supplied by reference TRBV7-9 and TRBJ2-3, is DTGVSQNPRHKITKRGQNVTFRCDPISEHNRLYWYRQTLGQGPEFLTYFQNEAQLEKSRLLSDRFSAERPKGSFSTLEIQRTEQGDSAMYLCASSLSTTQDTQYFGPGTRLTVL.

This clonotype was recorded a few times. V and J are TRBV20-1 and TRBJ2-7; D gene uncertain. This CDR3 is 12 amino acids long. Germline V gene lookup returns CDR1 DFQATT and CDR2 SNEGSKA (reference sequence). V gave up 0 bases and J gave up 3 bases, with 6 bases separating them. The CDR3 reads CSARDPGYEQYF. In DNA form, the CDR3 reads TGCAGTGCTAGAGATCCAGGCTACGAGCAGTACTTC.

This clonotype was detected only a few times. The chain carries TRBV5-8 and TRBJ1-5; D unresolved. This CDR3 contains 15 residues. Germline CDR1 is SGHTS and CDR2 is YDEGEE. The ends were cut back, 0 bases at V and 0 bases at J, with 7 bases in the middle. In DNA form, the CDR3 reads TGTGCCAGCAGCTTGGCCGGATATAGCAATCAGCCCCAGCATTTT. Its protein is CASSLAGYSNQPQHF.

The CDR3 protein is CSAEGGEGNIQYF. The CDR3 nucleotides read TGCAGTGCGGAGGGGGGGGAAGGGAACATTCAGTACTTC. The chain employs TRBV20-1 and TRBJ2-4; D may be TRBD2 (7 bases). CDR1 and CDR2 (germline): DFQATT, SNEGSKA (reference sequence). Between the trimmed V and J ends, which lost 6 bases and 7 bases, there was a span of 16 bases. The CDR3 consists of 13 residues.

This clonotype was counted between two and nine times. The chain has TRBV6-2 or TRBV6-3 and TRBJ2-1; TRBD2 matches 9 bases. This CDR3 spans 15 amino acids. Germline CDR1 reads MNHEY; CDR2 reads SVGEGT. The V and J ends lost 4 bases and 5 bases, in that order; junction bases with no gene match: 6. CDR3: CASSLLAGAHNEQFF. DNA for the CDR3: TGTGCCAGCAGTTTACTAGCGGGCGCCCACAATGAGCAGTTCTTC.

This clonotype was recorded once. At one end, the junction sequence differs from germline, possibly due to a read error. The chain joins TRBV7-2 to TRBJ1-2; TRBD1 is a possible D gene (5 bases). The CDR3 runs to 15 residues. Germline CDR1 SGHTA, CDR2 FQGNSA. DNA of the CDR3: TGTGCCAGCAGCCCACGAGGGGACTTAAACTGTGGCTACACCTTC. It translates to CASSPRGDLNCGYTF.

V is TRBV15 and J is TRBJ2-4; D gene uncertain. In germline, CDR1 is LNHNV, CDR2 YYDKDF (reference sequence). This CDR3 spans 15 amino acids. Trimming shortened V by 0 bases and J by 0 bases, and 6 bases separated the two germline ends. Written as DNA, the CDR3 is TGTGCCACCAGCAGAGAGGGTCTAGCCAAAAACATTCAGTACTTC. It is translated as CATSREGLAKNIQYF. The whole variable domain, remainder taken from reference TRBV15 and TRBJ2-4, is DAMVIQNPRYQVTQFGKPVTLSCSQTLNHNVMYWYQQKSSQAPKLLFHYYDKDFNNEADTPDNFQSRRPNTSFCFLDIRSPGLGDTAMYLCATSREGLAKNIQYFGAGTRLSVL.